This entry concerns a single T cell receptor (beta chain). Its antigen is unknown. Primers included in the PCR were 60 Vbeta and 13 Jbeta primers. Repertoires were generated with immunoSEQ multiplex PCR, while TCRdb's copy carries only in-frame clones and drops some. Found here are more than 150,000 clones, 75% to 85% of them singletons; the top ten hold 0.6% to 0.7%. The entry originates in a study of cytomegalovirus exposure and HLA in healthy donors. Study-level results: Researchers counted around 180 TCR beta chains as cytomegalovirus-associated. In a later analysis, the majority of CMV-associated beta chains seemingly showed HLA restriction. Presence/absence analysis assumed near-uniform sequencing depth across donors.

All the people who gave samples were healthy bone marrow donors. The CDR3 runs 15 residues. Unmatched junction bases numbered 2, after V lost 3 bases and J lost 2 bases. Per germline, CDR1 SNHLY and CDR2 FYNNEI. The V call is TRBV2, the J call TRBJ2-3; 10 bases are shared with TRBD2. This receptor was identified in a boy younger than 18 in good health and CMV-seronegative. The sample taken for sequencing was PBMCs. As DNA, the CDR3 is TGTGCCAGCAGTGAGACTAGCGGGCTCACAGATACGCAGTATTTT. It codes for CASSETSGLTDTQYF. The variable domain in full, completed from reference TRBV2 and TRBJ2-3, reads EPEVTQTPSHQVTQMGQEVILRCVPISNHLYFYWYRQILGQKVEFLVSFYNNEISEKSEIFDDQFSVERPDGSNFTLKIRSTKLEDSAMYFCASSETSGLTDTQYFGPGTRLTVL.